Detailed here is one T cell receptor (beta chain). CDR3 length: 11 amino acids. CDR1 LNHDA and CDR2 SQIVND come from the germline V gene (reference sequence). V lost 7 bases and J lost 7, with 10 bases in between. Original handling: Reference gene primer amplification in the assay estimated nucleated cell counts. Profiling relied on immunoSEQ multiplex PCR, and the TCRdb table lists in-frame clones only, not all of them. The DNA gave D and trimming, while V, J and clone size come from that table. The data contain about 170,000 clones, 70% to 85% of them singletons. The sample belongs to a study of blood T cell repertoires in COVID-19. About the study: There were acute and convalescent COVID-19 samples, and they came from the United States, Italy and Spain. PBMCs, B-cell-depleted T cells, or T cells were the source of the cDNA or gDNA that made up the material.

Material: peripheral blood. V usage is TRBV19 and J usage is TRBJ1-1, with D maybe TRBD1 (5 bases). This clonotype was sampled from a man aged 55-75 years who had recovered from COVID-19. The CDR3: CASMGPVEAFF. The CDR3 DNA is TGTGCCAGTATGGGGCCCGTTGAAGCTTTCTTT.